These T cell receptor beta chains were read from a single sample in a study of T cell changes during pregnancy in multiple sclerosis. Only in-frame clones appear in the TCRdb table, and some are missing; sequencing was by immunoSEQ multiplex PCR. The repertoire holds 58,000 or so clones, with 90% as singletons. Source: peripheral blood, taken in the first trimester of pregnancy. These receptors were taken from a female donor in good health, enrolled as a control in a pregnancy study. The CDR3 runs from the conserved cysteine through the conserved F or W. The D gene is left open where the match is weak. Clone sizes are given selectively: once, few, many, or a class where the clone is expanded.

>TRBV10-1|-|TRBJ1-2|-
CASSDQHDYGYTF
TGCGCCAGCAGTGATCAACACGACTATGGCTACACCTTC
>TRBV4-2|-|TRBJ1-1|-
CASSRKDSLNTEAFF
TGTGCCAGCAGCCGGAAGGACAGCCTGAACACTGAAGCTTTCTTT
>TRBV13|many|TRBJ1-2|TRBD1
CASSFGTGGYGYTF
TGTGCCAGCAGCTTCGGGACAGGGGGCTATGGCTACACCTTC
>TRBV9|-|TRBJ2-7|-
CASSGTTGLFSYEQYF
TGTGCCAGCAGCGGAACCACAGGGCTCTTCTCCTACGAGCAGTACTTC
>TRBV29-1|few|TRBJ1-3|TRBD1
CSGTGGRSGNTIYF
TGCAGCGGGACAGGGGGACGCTCTGGAAACACCATATATTTT
>TRBV29-1|-|TRBJ2-5|-
CSVERRVGKTQYF
TGCAGCGTTGAGCGCAGGGTAGGAAAGACCCAGTACTTC
>TRBV18|-|TRBJ2-2|TRBD1
CASSTGGFDTGELFF
TGTGCCAGCTCGACAGGGGGTTTTGACACCGGGGAGCTGTTTTTT
>TRBV18|-|TRBJ2-5|TRBD2
CASSPRLAGVQETQYF
TGTGCCAGCTCACCCAGGCTAGCGGGGGTTCAAGAGACCCAGTACTTC
>TRBV5-1|-|TRBJ2-7|TRBD1
CASSMGQGYYEQYF
TGCGCCAGCAGTATGGGACAGGGGTACTACGAGCAGTACTTC
>TRBV5-6|-|TRBJ2-1|TRBD1
CASSTTGTAYNEQFF
TGTGCCAGCAGCACGACCGGGACAGCTTACAATGAGCAGTTCTTC
>TRBV15|-|TRBJ2-4|-
CATSREGGGGPKNIQYF
TGTGCCACCAGCAGAGAAGGGGGCGGGGGGCCCAAAAACATTCAGTACTTC
>TRBV15|-|TRBJ2-7|TRBD2
CATSKAGEREQYF
TGTGCCACCAGCAAAGCGGGAGAGCGCGAGCAGTACTTC
>TRBV2|few|TRBJ1-5|-
CASSFQGLNQPQHF
TGTGCCAGCAGCTTCCAGGGGCTCAATCAGCCCCAGCATTTT
>TRBV5-8|-|TRBJ2-1|-
CASSGYGEQFF
TGTGCCAGCAGCGGGTACGGGGAGCAGTTCTTC
>TRBV5-6|-|TRBJ2-1|TRBD2
CASSSWGGSGNEQFF
TGTGCCAGCAGCTCCTGGGGGGGTTCGGGCAATGAGCAGTTCTTC
>TRBV5-1|-|TRBJ2-7|-
CASSSDSVFEQYF
TGCGCCAGCAGCTCCGACAGTGTCTTCGAGCAGTACTTC
>TRBV30|-|TRBJ1-3|-
CAWNQAVSGNTIYF
TGTGCCTGGAACCAAGCTGTGTCTGGAAACACCATATATTTT
>TRBV5-1|-|TRBJ2-7|TRBD2
CASSLVAGGIYEQYF
TGCGCCAGCAGCTTGGTAGCGGGAGGCATATACGAGCAGTACTTC
>TRBV19|once|TRBJ2-5|TRBD2
CASSTGLAGLETQYF
TGTGCCAGTAGTACGGGACTAGCGGGACTGGAGACCCAGTACTTC
>TRBV6-5|-|TRBJ2-7|TRBD1
CASSWTGGSLEQYF
TGTGCCAGCAGTTGGACAGGGGGCTCCCTCGAGCAGTACTTC
>TRBV9|-|TRBJ2-5|-
CASSVGTNQGETQYF
TGTGCCAGCAGCGTAGGGACTAATCAAGGGGAGACCCAGTACTTC
>TRBV4-1|-|TRBJ2-3|-
CASSQVEGSADTQYF
TGCGCCAGCAGCCAAGTGGAGGGGTCGGCAGATACGCAGTATTTT
>TRBV6-1|few|TRBJ1-5|TRBD1
CASSESWDRNQPQHF
TGTGCCAGCAGTGAATCCTGGGACAGAAATCAGCCCCAGCATTTT
>TRBV30|-|TRBJ1-2|-
CAWSSLTGISSRGYTF
TGTGCCTGGAGTTCCCTAACAGGTATCTCGAGCAGGGGCTACACCTTC
>TRBV7-8|-|TRBJ1-3|-
CASSLATVNSGNTIYF
TGTGCCAGCAGCTTAGCTACGGTGAACTCTGGAAACACCATATATTTT
>TRBV12-5|once|TRBJ2-7|TRBD1
CASGLRPGQGSYEQYF
TGTGCTAGTGGTCTGAGGCCGGGACAGGGGTCCTACGAGCAGTACTTC
>TRBV4-1|-|TRBJ2-1|TRBD2
CASSQDLRLAVYNEQFF
TGCGCCAGCAGCCAAGATCTAAGACTAGCCGTGTACAATGAGCAGTTCTTC
>TRBV4-2|-|TRBJ2-6|-
CASSTSRASGANVLTF
TGTGCCAGCAGCACCTCCAGGGCGAGCGGGGCCAACGTCCTGACTTTC
>TRBV7-7|-|TRBJ1-2|-
CASSFSGCGYTF
TGTGCTAGCAGTTTTTCAGGGTGCGGCTACACCTTC
>TRBV27|-|TRBJ1-2|-
CASSLSRPGSNGYTF
TGTGCCAGCAGTTTATCTAGGCCCGGGTCTAATGGCTACACCTTC
>TRBV19|-|TRBJ1-5|-
CASSNRGNNQPQHF
TGTGCCAGTAGTAACCGGGGAAACAATCAGCCCCAGCATTTT
>TRBV6-5|-|TRBJ2-5|-
CATSRGAHIQETQYF
TGTGCCACCTCCCGGGGGGCGCATATTCAGGAGACCCAGTACTTC
>TRBV5-1|-|TRBJ1-3|-
CASKLGEASGNTIYF
TGCGCCAGCAAATTGGGGGAGGCCTCTGGAAACACCATATATTTT
>TRBV5-1|-|TRBJ1-4|-
CASRVDSFNEKLFF
TGCGCCAGCAGGGTCGACAGCTTTAATGAAAAACTGTTTTTT
>TRBV18|once|TRBJ2-5|-
CASSPTPRGGTQYF
TGTGCCAGCTCACCCACCCCTAGAGGAGGGACCCAGTACTTC
>TRBV6-1|once|TRBJ2-7|-
CASRDLTYEQYF
TGTGCCAGCCGGGACTTAACCTACGAGCAGTACTTC
>TRBV6-4|-|TRBJ2-3|TRBD2
CASSATSGSTDTQYF
TGTGCCAGCAGTGCCACTAGCGGGAGCACAGATACGCAGTATTTT
>TRBV19|once|TRBJ2-7|TRBD1
CASSKIPGGEQYF
TGTGCCAGTAGCAAAATTCCAGGGGGCGAGCAGTACTTC
>TRBV28|once|TRBJ2-3|-
CASSLGGAGESTDTQYF
TGTGCCAGCAGTTTAGGGGGCGCGGGAGAGAGCACAGATACGCAGTATTTT
>TRBV6-5|-|TRBJ1-1|-
CASSETANTEAFF
TGTGCCAGCAGTGAGACAGCAAACACTGAAGCTTTCTTT
>TRBV4-2|-|TRBJ2-7|TRBD2
CASSSGSGVTYEQYF
TGTGCCAGCAGCTCGGGAAGCGGGGTTACCTACGAGCAGTACTTC
>TRBV27|-|TRBJ2-2|TRBD2
CASSPISGGYNTGELFF
TGTGCCAGCAGTCCCATTAGCGGGGGATATAACACCGGGGAGCTGTTTTTT
>TRBV19|-|TRBJ2-1|-
CASSIDSGLDYNEQFF
TGTGCCAGTAGTATCGACTCGGGACTGGATTACAATGAGCAGTTCTTC
>TRBV9|-|TRBJ2-1|TRBD2
CASSPLGLAGASYNEQFF
TGTGCCAGCAGCCCCCTGGGACTAGCGGGGGCCTCCTACAATGAGCAGTTCTTC
>TRBV7-8|few|TRBJ1-5|-
CASSPVSNQPQHF
TGTGCCAGCAGCCCTGTAAGCAATCAGCCCCAGCATTTT
>TRBV2|once|TRBJ1-2|-
CASSVTGRGAGYGYTF
TGTGCCAGCAGTGTCACAGGGAGGGGTGCGGGCTATGGCTACACCTTC
>TRBV5-1|-|TRBJ2-1|TRBD2
CASSGQTSGVGEQFF
TGCGCCAGCAGCGGCCAGACTAGCGGGGTAGGTGAGCAGTTCTTC
>TRBV5-6|-|TRBJ2-7|TRBD1
CASSGTGYEQYF
TGTGCCAGCAGCGGGACAGGTTACGAGCAGTACTTC
>TRBV29-1|-|TRBJ2-7|-
CSVVEGEGYEQYF
TGCAGCGTTGTTGAAGGAGAGGGCTACGAGCAGTACTTC
>TRBV4-2|-|TRBJ2-5|-
CASSQEVRAVETQYF
TGTGCCAGCAGCCAAGAGGTCAGGGCGGTAGAGACCCAGTACTTC
>TRBV19|once|TRBJ2-3|TRBD2
CASSSGSSGAVTDTQYF
TGTGCCAGTAGTAGTGGCTCTAGCGGGGCCGTCACAGATACGCAGTATTTT
>TRBV6-1|-|TRBJ2-1|TRBD2
CATPGLGYNEQFF
TGTGCCACCCCGGGACTAGGATACAATGAGCAGTTCTTC
>TRBV5-1|-|TRBJ2-7|-
CASKNLGVYEQYF
TGCGCCAGCAAGAATTTAGGGGTCTACGAGCAGTACTTC
>TRBV5-6|-|TRBJ2-1|-
CASSFLQGSEQFF
TGTGCCAGCAGCTTTCTACAGGGAAGTGAGCAGTTCTTC
>TRBV13|-|TRBJ1-2|-
CASSLGMGGDDYGYTF
TGTGCCAGCAGCTTAGGGATGGGGGGGGATGACTATGGCTACACCTTC
>TRBV7-9|-|TRBJ2-2|TRBD2
CASSLGRLAEPRDTGELFF
TGTGCCAGCAGCTTAGGCAGGCTAGCGGAGCCCCGGGACACCGGGGAGCTGTTTTTT
>TRBV6-5|-|TRBJ2-2|-
CASSYHRVGDTGELFF
TGTGCCAGCAGTTACCACAGGGTAGGGGACACCGGGGAGCTGTTTTTT
>TRBV25-1|-|TRBJ2-7|TRBD1
CASRDRGNSYEQYF
TGTGCCAGCCGAGACAGGGGAAACTCCTACGAGCAGTACTTC
>TRBV18|few|TRBJ1-2|-
CASSPTETYGYTF
TGTGCCAGCTCCCCGACAGAGACCTATGGCTACACCTTC